This T cell receptor beta chain was sequenced in a study of CD8 T cells in Susac syndrome. The CDR3 spans 15 residues. In germline, CDR1 is SGHTA, CDR2 FQGNSA. The V gene lost 1 base and the J gene lost 0 bases, with 9 bases spanning the gap. Random hexamers served to reverse transcribe roughly 0.5 to 1 ug RNA. One entry per CDR3 protein, called by TCRdb with MiXCR from the immunoSEQ multiplex PCR reads. The repertoire holds more than 90,000 distinct CDR3 sequences, with around 92% as singletons. The J gene is TRBJ1-1, the V gene TRBV7-2; D gene uncertain. This clonotype was sampled from a human donor with multiple sclerosis. The sample comprised CD4+ T cells from PBMCs. The CDR3 nucleotides read TGTGCCAGCAGCTTAGGGGCAGGCTTGAACACTGAAGCTTTCTTT. Translating it yields CASSLGAGLNTEAFF. Full variable domain (outside the CDR3, taken from reference TRBV7-2 and TRBJ1-1): GAGVSQSPSNKVTEKGKDVELRCDPISGHTALYWYRQSLGQGLEFLIYFQGNSAPDKSGLPSDRFSAERTGGSVSTLTIQRTQQEDSAVYLCASSLGAGLNTEAFFGQGTRLTVV.